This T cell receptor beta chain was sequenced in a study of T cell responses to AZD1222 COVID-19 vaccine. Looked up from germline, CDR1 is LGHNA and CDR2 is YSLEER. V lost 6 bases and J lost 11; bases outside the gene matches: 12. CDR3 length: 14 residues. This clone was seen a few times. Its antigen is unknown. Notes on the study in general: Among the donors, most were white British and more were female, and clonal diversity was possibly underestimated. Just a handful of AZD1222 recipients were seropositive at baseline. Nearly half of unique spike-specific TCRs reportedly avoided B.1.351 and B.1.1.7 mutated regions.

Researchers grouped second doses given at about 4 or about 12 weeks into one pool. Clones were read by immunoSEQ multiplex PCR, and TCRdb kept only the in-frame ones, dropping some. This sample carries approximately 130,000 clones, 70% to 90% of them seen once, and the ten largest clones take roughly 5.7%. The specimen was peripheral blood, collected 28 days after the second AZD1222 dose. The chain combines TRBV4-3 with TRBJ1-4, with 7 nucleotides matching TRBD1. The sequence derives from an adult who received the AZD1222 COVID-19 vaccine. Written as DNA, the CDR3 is TGCGCCAGCAGTCGAGGAACAGGGGAAGGGAAACTGTTTTTT. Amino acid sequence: CASSRGTGEGKLFF.